This T cell receptor (beta chain) was found in a study of blood T cell repertoires in COVID-19 (TCRdb year 2020). About the study as a whole: Collaborator samples came from the United States, Italy and Spain and covered acute and convalescent phases of COVID-19. Where HLA class I and class II types were available, the types were taken from metadata supplied by the sample provider, not from assay-based typing. The dataset comprised deeply sampled blood TCRbeta repertoires from subjects exposed to, actively infected with, or recovered from COVID-19. The samples were drawn from the first 160 participants of the ongoing ImmuneRACE study and from 950 to 1,500 subjects provided by 6 global collaborators. The material from the prospective study consisted of cDNA or gDNA derived from T cells, B-cell-depleted T cells, or PBMCs. A freely available public database, intended as a resource for researchers studying the immune response to SARS-CoV-2, is where the repertoires were released. Nearly every sample came with metadata listing a de-identified subject ID, COVID-19 status, age in years and sex. Results the study describes overall, beyond this receptor: The quantity of clinical and demographic metadata differed by source and by participant and was supplied without curation.

TCRbeta CDR3 regions were amplified from genomic DNA using the immunoSEQ Assay, a bias-controlled multiplex PCR. The authors' pipeline ran thus. The number of nucleated cells in each sample was estimated by amplification of reference gene primers within the assay. Sequence reads were collapsed and filtered to measure the absolute abundance of every unique TCRbeta CDR3 rearrangement. For each sample, productive Simpson clonality was calculated as the square root of Simpson's diversity index across productive rearrangements. TCRdb holds this immuneACCESS table with in-frame rearrangements only. Some clones are missing; in checked studies, unresolved V genes explain under half, and the rest has no known cause. That table supplies the V and J calls and clone size; D and trimming were determined from the DNA. In this sample the table shows around 400,000 clones, about 87% of which occur a single time. The ten most abundant clones make up roughly 10% of the sample.

At one collaborating source in Seattle, patients were enrolled during active infection and were followed longitudinally through the course of disease. Collaborating institutions collected whole blood in K2EDTA tubes following their own protocols. For TCRbeta analysis, collaborator samples were shipped as frozen whole blood, as isolated PBMCs, or as DNA extracted from either sample type. Regarding this clone: The antigen this receptor binds is unknown. The record has no base qualities; no much larger clone is one base away.

The germline V gene (reference sequence) provides CDR1 SEHNR and CDR2 FQNEAQ. From cysteine to phenylalanine, the CDR3 is 15 amino acids long. The DNA shown is the 45-base CDR3, in frame from base 1. From V the trimming removes 0 bases and from J it removes 5 bases, while the gene matches leave 6 bases of the junction unaccounted for. The sample consisted of peripheral blood. The chain is encoded by TRBV7-9 joined to TRBJ2-7; 8 junctional bases match TRBD1. The receptor comes from a woman aged 25 to 39 with COVID-19, enrolled during active disease. The nucleotides are TGTGCCAGCAGCTTAGCGCGCAGGGGGCTACACGAGCAGTACTTC. It codes for CASSLARRGLHEQYF.